Presented here are 2 T cell receptor beta chains from one specimen sequenced in a study of CD8+ T cells in alopecia areata. Treatment noted: oral pan-JAK inhibitor, 5-10 mg twice daily. Investigators isolated RNA and reverse transcribed it into cDNA to act as the sequencing template. Repertoires were generated with immunoSEQ multiplex PCR, while TCRdb's copy carries only in-frame clones and drops some. The sample yields around 110,000 clones, roughly three fifths seen once. This specimen consisted of CD8+ T cells sorted from blood, obtained at week 24, from a patient treated with tofacitinib. Receptor source: a human donor with alopecia areata.

This chain uses TRBV7-2 with TRBJ2-7; D gene ambiguous. Germline V gives CDR1 SGHTA, CDR2 FQGNSA. Trimming took 4 bases from V and 3 from J, leaving 16 bases between them. The CDR3 is made up of 15 amino acids. The CDR3 reads CASSSHSDLGYEQYF. In DNA, the CDR3 is TGTGCCAGCAGCTCCCATTCCGACTTGGGCTACGAGCAGTACTTC. The full variable domain, in which reference TRBV7-2 and TRBJ2-7 provide the parts outside the CDR3, is GAGVSQSPSNKVTEKGKDVELRCDPISGHTALYWYRQSLGQGLEFLIYFQGNSAPDKSGLPSDRFSAERTGGSVSTLTIQRTQQEDSAVYLCASSSHSDLGYEQYFGPGTRLTVT.

V and J are TRBV5-6 and TRBJ1-5; D remains unclear. V lost 7 bases, J lost 2 bases, and 7 bases lay in between. From germline, CDR1 is SGHDT and CDR2 YYEEEE. The CDR3 sequence is 12 residues long. CDR3 nucleotide sequence: TGTGCCAGCCACGCCCGCAATCAGCCCCAGCATTTT. Its protein is CASHARNQPQHF.